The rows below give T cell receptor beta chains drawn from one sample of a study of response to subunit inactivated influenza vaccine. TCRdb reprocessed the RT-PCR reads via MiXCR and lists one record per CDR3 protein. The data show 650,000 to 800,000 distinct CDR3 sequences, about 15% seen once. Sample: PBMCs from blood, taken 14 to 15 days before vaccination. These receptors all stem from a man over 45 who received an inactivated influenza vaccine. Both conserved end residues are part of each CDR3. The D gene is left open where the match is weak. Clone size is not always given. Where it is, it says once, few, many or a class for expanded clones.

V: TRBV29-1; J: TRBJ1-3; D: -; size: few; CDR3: CSVERGRNTIYF; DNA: TGCAGCGTTGAAAGGGGCCGAAACACCATATATTTT
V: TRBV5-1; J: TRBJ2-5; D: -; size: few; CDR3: CASSGAGTLQETQYF; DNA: TGCGCCAGCAGCGGGGCGGGGACCCTCCAAGAGACCCAGTACTTC
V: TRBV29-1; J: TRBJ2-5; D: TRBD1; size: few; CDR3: CSVRDSSQYF; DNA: TGCAGCGTGAGGGACAGTTCCCAGTACTTC
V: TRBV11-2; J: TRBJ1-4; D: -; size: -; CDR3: CASSLDRLVPEKLFF; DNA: TGTGCCAGCAGCTTAGATCGCTTGGTACCCGAAAAACTGTTTTTT
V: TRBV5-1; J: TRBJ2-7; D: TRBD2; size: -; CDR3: CASSLTTLAGGDRSYEQYF; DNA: TGCGCCAGCAGCTTGACGACACTAGCGGGAGGCGATAGGTCCTACGAGCAGTACTTC
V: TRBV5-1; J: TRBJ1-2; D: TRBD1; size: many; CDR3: CASSLILLGQGDGYTF; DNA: TGCGCCAGCAGCTTAATACTGTTGGGACAGGGTGATGGCTACACCTTC
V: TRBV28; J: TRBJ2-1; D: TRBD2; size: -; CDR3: CASRQGLAVGIRNEQFF; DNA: TGTGCCAGCAGACAGGGACTAGCGGTAGGTATACGAAATGAGCAGTTCTTC
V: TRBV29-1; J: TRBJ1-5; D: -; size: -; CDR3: CSVVSRYSNQPQHF; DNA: TGCAGCGTTGTTTCGCGCTATAGCAATCAGCCCCAGCATTTT
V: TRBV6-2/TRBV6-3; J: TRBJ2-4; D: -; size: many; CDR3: CASSYFYPSRENIQYF; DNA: TGTGCCAGCAGTTACTTTTATCCCTCCCGGGAAAACATTCAGTACTTC
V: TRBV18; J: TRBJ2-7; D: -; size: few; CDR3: CASSSRGSDGYEQYF; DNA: TGTGCCAGCTCGTCCCGGGGTAGCGATGGGTACGAGCAGTACTTC
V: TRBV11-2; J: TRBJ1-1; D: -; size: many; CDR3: CASSSQAQWGRLWTEAFF; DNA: TGTGCCAGCAGTTCACAAGCCCAGTGGGGGCGGTTGTGGACTGAAGCTTTCTTT
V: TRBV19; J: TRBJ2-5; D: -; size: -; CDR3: CASTDSSLLQETQYF; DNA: TGTGCCAGTACAGACTCGTCCCTTCTACAAGAGACCCAGTACTTC
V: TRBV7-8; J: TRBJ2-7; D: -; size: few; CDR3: CASSNGVRVTTYEQYF; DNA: TGTGCCAGCAGCAACGGGGTCAGGGTAACTACCTACGAGCAGTACTTC
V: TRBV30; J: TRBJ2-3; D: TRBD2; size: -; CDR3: CAWSVTSGGRADTQYF; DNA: TGTGCCTGGAGTGTTACTAGCGGGGGGCGGGCAGATACGCAGTATTTT
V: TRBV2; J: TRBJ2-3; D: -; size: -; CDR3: CASSEATGLSDTQYF; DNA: TGTGCCAGCAGTGAAGCTACCGGTTTATCAGATACGCAGTATTTT
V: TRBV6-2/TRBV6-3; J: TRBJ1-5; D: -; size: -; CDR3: CASSSGHYSNQPQHF; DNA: TGTGCCAGCAGTTCAGGACACTATAGCAATCAGCCCCAGCATTTT
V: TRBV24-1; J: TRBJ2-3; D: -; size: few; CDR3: CATSDIRGTDTQYF; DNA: TGTGCCACCAGTGATATAAGGGGGACCGATACGCAGTATTTT
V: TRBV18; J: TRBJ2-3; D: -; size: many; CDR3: CASSPQRDTQYF; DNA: TGTGCCAGCTCACCACAGAGAGATACGCAGTATTTT
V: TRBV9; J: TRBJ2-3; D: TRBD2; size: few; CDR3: CASSVAAGGSTDTQYF; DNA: TGTGCCAGCAGCGTAGCGGCGGGAGGTAGCACAGATACGCAGTATTTT
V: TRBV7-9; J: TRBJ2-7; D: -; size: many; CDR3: CASSLDKVEQYF; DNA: TGTGCCAGCAGCTTAGATAAGGTGGAGCAGTACTTC
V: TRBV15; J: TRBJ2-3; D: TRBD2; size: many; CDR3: CATSRELARDTQYF; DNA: TGTGCCACCAGCAGAGAACTAGCGAGGGATACGCAGTATTTT
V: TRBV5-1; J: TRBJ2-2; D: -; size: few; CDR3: CASSLLLSNTGELFF; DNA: TGCGCCAGCAGCTTGCTTCTATCAAACACCGGGGAGCTGTTTTTT
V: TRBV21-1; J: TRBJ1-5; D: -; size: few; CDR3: CASREVRYRGSNQPQHF; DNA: TGTGCCTCCCGGGAGGTCAGGTACCGGGGGAGCAATCAGCCCCAGCATTTT
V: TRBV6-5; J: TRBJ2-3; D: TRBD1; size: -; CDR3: CASSYSPGQATDTQYF; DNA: TGTGCCAGCAGTTACTCACCGGGACAGGCCACAGATACGCAGTATTTT
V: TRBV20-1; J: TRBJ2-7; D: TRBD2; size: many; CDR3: CSGLLAGGYEQYF; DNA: TGCAGTGGTCTCTTAGCGGGAGGGTACGAGCAGTACTTC
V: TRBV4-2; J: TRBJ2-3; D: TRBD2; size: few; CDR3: CASSQSSSGGGFSTDTQYF; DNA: TGTGCCAGCAGCCAAAGTTCTAGCGGGGGGGGATTTAGCACAGATACGCAGTATTTT
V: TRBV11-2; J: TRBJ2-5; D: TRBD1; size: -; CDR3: CASSLMGQRQETQYF; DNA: TGTGCCAGCAGCTTAATGGGACAGAGGCAAGAGACCCAGTACTTC
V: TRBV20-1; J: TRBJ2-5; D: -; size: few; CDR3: CSAKTGTVDQETQYF; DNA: TGCAGTGCTAAAACCGGGACCGTAGATCAAGAGACCCAGTACTTC
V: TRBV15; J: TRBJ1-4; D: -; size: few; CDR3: CATSMDWTELFF; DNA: TGTGCCACCAGCATGGATTGGACAGAACTGTTTTTT
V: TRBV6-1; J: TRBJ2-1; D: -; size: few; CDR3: CASTFRQEQFF; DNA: TGTGCCAGCACTTTTAGGCAGGAGCAGTTCTTC
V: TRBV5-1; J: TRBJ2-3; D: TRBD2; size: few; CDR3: CASSQAGAADTQYF; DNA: TGCGCCAGCAGTCAGGCGGGAGCGGCAGATACGCAGTATTTT
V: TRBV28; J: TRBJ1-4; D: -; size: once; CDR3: CASGGQTTNEKLFF; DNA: TGTGCCAGCGGAGGACAGACAACTAATGAAAAACTGTTTTTT
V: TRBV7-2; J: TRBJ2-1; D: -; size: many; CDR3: CASSWTKYNEQFF; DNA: TGTGCCAGCAGCTGGACTAAATACAATGAGCAGTTCTTC
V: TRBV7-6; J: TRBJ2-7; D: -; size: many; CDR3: CASSFGGYYEQYF; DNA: TGTGCCAGCAGCTTTGGCGGGTACTACGAGCAGTACTTC
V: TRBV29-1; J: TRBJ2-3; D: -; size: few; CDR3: CSVPWVGTDTQYF; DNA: TGCAGCGTTCCGTGGGTGGGCACAGATACGCAGTATTTT
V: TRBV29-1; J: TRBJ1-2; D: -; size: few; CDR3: CSVGPGQANYGYTF; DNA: TGCAGCGTTGGTCCAGGCCAAGCTAACTATGGCTACACCTTC
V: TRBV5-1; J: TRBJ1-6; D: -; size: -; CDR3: CASSLGSKDSPLHF; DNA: TGCGCCAGCAGCTTGGGTTCAAAGGATTCACCCCTCCACTTT
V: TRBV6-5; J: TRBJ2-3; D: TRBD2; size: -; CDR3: CASSYGLARADTQYF; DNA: TGTGCCAGCAGTTACGGACTAGCCCGCGCAGATACGCAGTATTTT
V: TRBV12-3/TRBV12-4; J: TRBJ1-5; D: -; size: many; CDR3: CASSDGRNQPQHF; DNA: TGTGCCAGCAGCGACGGGCGAAATCAGCCCCAGCATTTT
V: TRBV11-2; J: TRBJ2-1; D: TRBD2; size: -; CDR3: CASSLGLAGWGSYNEQFF; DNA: TGTGCCAGCAGCTTGGGACTAGCGGGATGGGGCTCCTACAATGAGCAGTTCTTC
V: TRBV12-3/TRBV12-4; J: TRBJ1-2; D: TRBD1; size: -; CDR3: CASRPSPGQGDYGYTF; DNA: TGTGCCAGCAGGCCTTCCCCGGGACAGGGGGACTATGGCTACACCTTC
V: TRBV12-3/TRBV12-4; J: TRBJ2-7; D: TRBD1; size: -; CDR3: CASSLRDRGREQYF; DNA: TGTGCCAGCAGCCTCCGGGACAGGGGGCGCGAGCAGTACTTC
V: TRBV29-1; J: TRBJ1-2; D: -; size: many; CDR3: CSVRQSSYGYTF; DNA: TGCAGCGTTAGACAGAGTTCCTATGGCTACACCTTC
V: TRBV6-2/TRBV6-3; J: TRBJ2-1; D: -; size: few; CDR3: CASSYRGPEQFF; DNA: TGTGCCAGCAGTTACCGCGGGCCAGAGCAGTTCTTC
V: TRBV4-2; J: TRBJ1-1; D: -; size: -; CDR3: CASSQDLDEAFF; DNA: TGTGCCAGCAGCCAAGATCTGGATGAAGCTTTCTTT
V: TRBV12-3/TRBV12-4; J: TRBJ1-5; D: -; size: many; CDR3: CASSFSDQPQHF; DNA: TGTGCCAGCAGTTTCTCTGATCAGCCCCAGCATTTT